The clone carrying this T cell receptor (beta chain) was seen many times. Its antigen is still unknown. Each CDR3 protein gets one entry after TCRdb re-called the 5' RACE reads with MiXCR. Of about 260,000 distinct CDR3 sequences detected, roughly 17% appear once; the ten largest clones hold roughly a fifth. The CDR3 loop spans 15 amino acids. V was pared by 5 bases and J by 0 bases, with 5 bases of the junction left unmatched. The sample is drawn from a study of T-cell memory formation after mild COVID-19. Whole-study findings and limits: Mostly located in CM and EM were contracting CD4+ clones, with contracting CD8+ clones located in EMRA.

The TCR comes from a man younger than 30 who had mild COVID-19 (a few samples of this study predate the infection). Cell type and time point are not known. The sample comprised PBMCs or a T cell subset sorted from them (not recorded which). The rearrangement uses TRBV12-3 or TRBV12-4 and TRBJ2-3; 7 bases match TRBD1. The CDR3 loop reads CASSPDRTSTDTQYF. The CDR3 nucleotides read TGTGCCAGCAGTCCGGACAGGACAAGCACAGATACGCAGTATTTT.